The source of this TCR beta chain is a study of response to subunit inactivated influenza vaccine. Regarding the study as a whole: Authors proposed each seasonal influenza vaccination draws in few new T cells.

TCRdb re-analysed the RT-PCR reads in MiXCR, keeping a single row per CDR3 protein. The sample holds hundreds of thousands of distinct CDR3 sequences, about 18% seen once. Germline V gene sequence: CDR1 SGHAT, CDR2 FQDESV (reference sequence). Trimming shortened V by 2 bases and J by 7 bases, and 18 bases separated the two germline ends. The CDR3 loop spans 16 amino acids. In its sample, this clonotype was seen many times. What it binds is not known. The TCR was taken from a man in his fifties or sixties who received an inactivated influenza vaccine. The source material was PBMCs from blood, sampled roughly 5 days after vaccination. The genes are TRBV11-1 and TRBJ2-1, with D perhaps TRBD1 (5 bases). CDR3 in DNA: TGTGCCAGCAGCTTACATCTGGGGCAGGGTGATAATGAGCAGTTCTTC. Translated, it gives CASSLHLGQGDNEQFF.